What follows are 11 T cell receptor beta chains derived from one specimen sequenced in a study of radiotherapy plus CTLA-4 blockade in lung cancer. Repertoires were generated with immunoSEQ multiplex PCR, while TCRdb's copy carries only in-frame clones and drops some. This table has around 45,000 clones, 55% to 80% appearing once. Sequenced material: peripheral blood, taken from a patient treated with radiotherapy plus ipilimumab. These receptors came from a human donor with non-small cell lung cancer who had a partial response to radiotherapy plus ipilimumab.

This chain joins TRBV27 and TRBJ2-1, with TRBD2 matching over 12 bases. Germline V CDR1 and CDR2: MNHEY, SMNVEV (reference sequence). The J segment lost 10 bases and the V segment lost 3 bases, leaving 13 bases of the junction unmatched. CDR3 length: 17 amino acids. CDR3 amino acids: CASSLTSGGPSEGEQFF. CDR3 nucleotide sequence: TGTGCCAGCAGTTTGACTAGCGGGGGCCCAAGCGAGGGGGAGCAGTTCTTC.

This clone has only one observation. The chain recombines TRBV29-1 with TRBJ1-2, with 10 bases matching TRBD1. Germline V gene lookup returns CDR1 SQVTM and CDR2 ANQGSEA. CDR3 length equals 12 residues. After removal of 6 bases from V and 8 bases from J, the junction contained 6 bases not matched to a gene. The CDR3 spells CSVSQDRGGYTF. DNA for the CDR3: TGCAGCGTCAGCCAGGACAGGGGGGGCTACACCTTC. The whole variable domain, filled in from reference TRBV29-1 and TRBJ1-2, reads SAVISQKPSRDICQRGTSLTIQCQVDSQVTMMFWYRQQPGQSLTLIATANQGSEATYESGFVIDKFPISRPNLTFSTLTVSNMSPEDSSIYLCSVSQDRGGYTFGSGTRLTVV.

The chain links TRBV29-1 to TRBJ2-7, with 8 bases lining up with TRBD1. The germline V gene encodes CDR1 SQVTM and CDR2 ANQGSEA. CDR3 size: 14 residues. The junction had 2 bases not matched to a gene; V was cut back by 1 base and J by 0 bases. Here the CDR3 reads CSVEGTGSSYEQYF. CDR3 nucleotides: TGCAGCGTTGAAGGGACAGGGAGCTCCTACGAGCAGTACTTC.

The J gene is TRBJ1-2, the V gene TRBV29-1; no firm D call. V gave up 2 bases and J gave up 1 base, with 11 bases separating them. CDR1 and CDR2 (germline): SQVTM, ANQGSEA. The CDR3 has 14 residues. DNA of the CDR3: TGCAGCGTTGAATCGGACTTATATAACTATGGCTACACCTTC. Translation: CSVESDLYNYGYTF.

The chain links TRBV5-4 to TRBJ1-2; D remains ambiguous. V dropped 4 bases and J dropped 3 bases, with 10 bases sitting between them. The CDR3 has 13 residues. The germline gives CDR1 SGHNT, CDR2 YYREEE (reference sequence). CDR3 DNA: TGTGCCAGCAGCACCGGGTCCTACTATGGCTACACCTTC. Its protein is CASSTGSYYGYTF.

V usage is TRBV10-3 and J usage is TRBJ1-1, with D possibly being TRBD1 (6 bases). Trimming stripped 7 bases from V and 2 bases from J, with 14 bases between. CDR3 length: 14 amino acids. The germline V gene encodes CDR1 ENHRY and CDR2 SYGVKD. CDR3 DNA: TGTGCCATCAACCTGGGGGGGCCTAACACTGAAGCTTTCTTT. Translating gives CAINLGGPNTEAFF.

Here the CDR3 reads CASRQTNTGELFF. The DNA of the CDR3 is TGCGCCAGTCGACAGACGAACACCGGGGAGCTGTTTTTT. The V and J genes are TRBV5-1 and TRBJ2-2, with D maybe TRBD1 (5 bases). V was pared by 8 bases and J by 0 bases, with 8 bases between. Germline V gene data show CDR1 as SGHRS and CDR2 as YFSETQ. The CDR3 has 13 residues.

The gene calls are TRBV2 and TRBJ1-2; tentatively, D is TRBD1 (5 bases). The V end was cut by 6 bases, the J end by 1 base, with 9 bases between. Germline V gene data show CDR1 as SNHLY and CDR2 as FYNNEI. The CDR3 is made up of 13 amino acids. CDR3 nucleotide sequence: TGTGCCAGCAGAGTCGACAGTAACTATGGCTACACCTTC. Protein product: CASRVDSNYGYTF.

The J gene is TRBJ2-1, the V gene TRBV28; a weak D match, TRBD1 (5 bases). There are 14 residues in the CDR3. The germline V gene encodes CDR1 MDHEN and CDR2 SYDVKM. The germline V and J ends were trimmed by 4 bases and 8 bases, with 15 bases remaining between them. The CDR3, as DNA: TGTGCCAGCAGTTCCCCTTTCAGGGTCGATGAGCAGTTCTTC. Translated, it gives CASSSPFRVDEQFF.

CDR3 DNA: TGTGCCAGCAGCATGGACGGACTTCTGAACACTGAAGCTTTCTTT. It is translated as CASSMDGLLNTEAFF. The chain joins TRBV6-1 to TRBJ1-1; D is unclear. The CDR3 is 15 residues long. Trimming stripped 6 bases from V and 0 bases from J, with 14 bases between. Germline lookup yields CDR1 MNHNS and CDR2 SASEGT.

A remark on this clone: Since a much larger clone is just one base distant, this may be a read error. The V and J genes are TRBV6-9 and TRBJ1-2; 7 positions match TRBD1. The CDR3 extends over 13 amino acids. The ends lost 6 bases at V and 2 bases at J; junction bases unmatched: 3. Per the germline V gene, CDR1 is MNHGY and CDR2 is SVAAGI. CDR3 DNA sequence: TGTGCCAGCAGCCCGGGACAGAACTATGGCTACACCTTC. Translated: CASSPGQNYGYTF.